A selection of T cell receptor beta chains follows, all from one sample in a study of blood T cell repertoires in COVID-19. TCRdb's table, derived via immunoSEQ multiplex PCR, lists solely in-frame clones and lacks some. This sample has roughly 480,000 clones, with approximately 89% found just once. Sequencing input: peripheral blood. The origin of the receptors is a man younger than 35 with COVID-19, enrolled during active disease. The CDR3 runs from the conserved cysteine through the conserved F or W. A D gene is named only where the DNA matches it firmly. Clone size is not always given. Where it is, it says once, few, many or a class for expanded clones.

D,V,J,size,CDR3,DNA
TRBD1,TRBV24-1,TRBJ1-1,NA,CAAKRQGRRNTEAFF,TGTGCCGCCAAAAGACAGGGGAGAAGGAACACTGAAGCTTTCTTT
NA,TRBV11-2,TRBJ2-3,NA,CASSLGSWAGTDTQYF,TGTGCCAGCAGCTTAGGTTCCTGGGCAGGTACAGATACGCAGTATTTT
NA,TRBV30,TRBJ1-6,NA,CAWDLDSPLHF,TGTGCCTGGGACCTAGATTCACCCCTCCACTTT
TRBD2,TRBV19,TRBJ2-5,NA,CASTPSGAETQYF,TGTGCCAGCACCCCTAGCGGGGCTGAGACCCAGTACTTC
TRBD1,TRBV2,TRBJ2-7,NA,CASRGDSYEQYF,TGTGCCAGCAGAGGGGACAGCTACGAGCAGTACTTC
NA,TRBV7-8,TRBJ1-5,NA,CASTPGKSNQPQHF,TGTGCCAGCACCCCAGGGAAAAGCAATCAGCCCCAGCATTTT
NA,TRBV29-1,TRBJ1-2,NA,CSVVSGNGYTF,TGCAGCGTTGTTTCAGGGAATGGCTACACCTTC
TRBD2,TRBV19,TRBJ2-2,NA,CASSPGLATGELFF,TGTGCCAGTAGTCCCGGACTAGCGACCGGGGAGCTGTTTTTT
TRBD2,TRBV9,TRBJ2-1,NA,CASSVAGGADEQFF,TGTGCCAGCAGCGTAGCCGGGGGGGCCGATGAGCAGTTCTTC
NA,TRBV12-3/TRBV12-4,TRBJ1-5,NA,CASTLGPNQPQHF,TGTGCCAGCACCCTGGGGCCGAATCAGCCCCAGCATTTT
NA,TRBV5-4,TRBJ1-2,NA,CASSVDSNYGYTF,TGTGCCAGCAGCGTAGACAGCAACTATGGCTACACCTTC
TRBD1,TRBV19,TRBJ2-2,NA,CAIKDRADTGELFF,TGTGCCATAAAGGACAGGGCGGACACCGGGGAGCTGTTTTTT
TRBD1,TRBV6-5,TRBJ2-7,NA,CASSYSGQGGYEQYF,TGTGCCAGCAGTTACTCAGGACAGGGGGGTTACGAGCAGTACTTC
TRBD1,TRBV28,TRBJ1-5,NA,CASSPGTGGHQPQHF,TGTGCCAGCAGTCCAGGGACAGGGGGACATCAGCCCCAGCATTTT
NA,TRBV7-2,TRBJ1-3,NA,CASSRDGNTIYF,TGTGCCAGCAGCCGAGATGGAAACACCATATATTTT
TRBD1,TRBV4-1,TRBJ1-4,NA,CASSLTGGVTGEKLFF,TGCGCCAGCTCCCTAACAGGGGGCGTTACTGGAGAAAAACTGTTTTTT
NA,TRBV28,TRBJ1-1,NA,CATTRVGINTEAFF,TGTGCCACCACGCGAGTCGGTATTAACACTGAAGCTTTCTTT
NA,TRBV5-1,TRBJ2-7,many,CASSSPETTYEQYF,TGCGCCAGCAGCTCCCCGGAGACCACCTACGAGCAGTACTTC
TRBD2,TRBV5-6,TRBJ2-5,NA,CASSPRTSGSTETQYF,TGTGCCAGCAGCCCGCGGACTAGCGGGAGTACGGAGACCCAGTACTTC
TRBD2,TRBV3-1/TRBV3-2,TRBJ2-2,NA,CASRLTSGRDTGELFF,TGTGCCAGCAGACTAACTAGCGGGAGGGACACCGGGGAGCTGTTTTTT
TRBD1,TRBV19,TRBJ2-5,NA,CASSGWTGGKGTQYF,TGTGCCAGTAGTGGATGGACAGGGGGCAAAGGGACCCAGTACTTC
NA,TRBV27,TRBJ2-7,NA,CASSLGQNYEQYF,TGTGCCAGCAGTTTAGGACAGAACTACGAGCAGTACTTC
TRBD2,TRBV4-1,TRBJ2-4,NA,CASSQDQIAGRGGNIQYF,TGCGCCAGCAGCCAAGATCAGATAGCGGGGAGAGGGGGAAACATTCAGTACTTC
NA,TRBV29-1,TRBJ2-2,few,CSVARGNTGELFF,TGCAGCGTTGCTAGGGGAAACACCGGGGAGCTGTTTTTT
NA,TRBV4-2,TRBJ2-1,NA,CASSPAESSYNEQFF,TGTGCCAGCAGCCCAGCGGAGAGCTCCTACAATGAGCAGTTCTTC
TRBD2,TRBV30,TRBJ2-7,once,CAWSQMGTSLSEQYF,TGTGCCTGGAGCCAAATGGGGACTAGCTTATCCGAGCAGTACTTC
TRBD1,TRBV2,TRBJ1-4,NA,CAGSQRGQDGEKLFF,TGTGCCGGATCCCAGAGAGGACAGGACGGGGAAAAACTGTTTTTT
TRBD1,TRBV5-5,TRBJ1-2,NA,CASSLTEGAQTYGYTF,TGTGCCAGCAGCCTAACCGAGGGGGCGCAGACCTATGGCTACACCTTC
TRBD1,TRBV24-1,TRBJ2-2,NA,CATSDFLGQGSGELFF,TGTGCCACCAGTGATTTTCTGGGACAGGGGTCCGGGGAGCTGTTTTTT
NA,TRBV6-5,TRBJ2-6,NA,CASSYSIQGWSNVLTF,TGTGCCAGCAGTTACTCGATACAGGGCTGGTCCAACGTCCTGACTTTC
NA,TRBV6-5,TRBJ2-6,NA,CASTVSGANVLTF,TGTGCCAGCACCGTCTCTGGGGCCAACGTCCTGACTTTC
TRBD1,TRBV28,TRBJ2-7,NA,CASRPGQGVTEQYF,TGTGCCAGCAGACCGGGACAGGGGGTTACCGAGCAGTACTTC
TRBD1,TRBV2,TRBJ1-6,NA,CASRGQADSPLHF,TGTGCCAGCAGGGGACAGGCTGATTCACCCCTCCACTTT
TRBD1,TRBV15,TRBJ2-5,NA,CATSSLGQGKETQYF,TGTGCCACCAGCAGCCTGGGACAGGGAAAAGAGACCCAGTACTTC
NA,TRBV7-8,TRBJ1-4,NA,CASSRRGEKLFF,TGTGCCAGCAGCCGCCGGGGGGAAAAACTGTTTTTT
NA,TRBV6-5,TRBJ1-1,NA,CASTHARTPSGAFF,TGTGCCAGCACTCATGCCAGGACTCCAAGCGGAGCTTTCTTT
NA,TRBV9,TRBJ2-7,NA,CASSSREQYF,TGTGCCAGCAGCTCCCGGGAGCAGTACTTC
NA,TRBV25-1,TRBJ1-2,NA,CASRSVFYGYTF,TGTGCCAGCAGGAGCGTATTCTATGGCTACACCTTC
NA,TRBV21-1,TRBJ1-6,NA,CASSSRTGSVRNSRGPHF,TGTGCCAGCAGCTCAAGGACAGGGTCGGTCAGGAATTCTAGGGGCCCTCACTTT